The entry below gives a single T cell receptor (beta chain) sequence along with its context. The CDR3 sequence is 14 residues long. V lost 4 bases and J lost 2, with 10 bases in between. Germline V gene lookup returns CDR1 SGHTA and CDR2 FQGTGA. This sample was taken from a study of brain metastases from non-small cell lung cancer. Profiling relied on immunoSEQ multiplex PCR, and the TCRdb table lists in-frame clones only, not all of them. The data show over 950 clones, roughly 89% seen once. The rearrangement links TRBV7-3 to TRBJ2-3; D is unresolved. The origin of this receptor is a donor at least 40 years old with non-small cell lung cancer. The sample comprised tumor-adjacent normal tissue. The DNA for the CDR3 is TGTGCCAGCAGCTATAACAAGCCCACAGATACGCAGTATTTT. Protein: CASSYNKPTDTQYF.